The 25 T cell receptor beta chains in this list originate from one sample, sequenced in a study of blood T cell repertoires in COVID-19. Sequenced by immunoSEQ multiplex PCR; TCRdb stores in-frame clones only, minus some. The data show around 99,000 clones, about 80% seen once. Sequences were obtained from peripheral blood. The receptor set was obtained from a man in his 70s with acute or convalescent COVID-19.

The J gene is TRBJ1-1, the V gene TRBV5-1; 7 bases map to TRBD1. The germline V gene has CDR1 SGHRS and CDR2 YFSETQ. With 4 bases clipped from V and 1 base from J, the junction kept 7 bases outside the gene matches. The CDR3 covers 15 residues. The CDR3 region is CASSDRDRKNTEAFF. The CDR3 nucleotides are TGCGCCAGCAGCGACCGGGACAGAAAGAACACTGAAGCTTTCTTT.

This chain uses TRBV10-3 with TRBJ2-7, with 10 bases matching TRBD1. Trimming removed 4 bases from V and 1 base from J; junction bases left unmatched: 7. Per the germline V gene, CDR1 is ENHRY and CDR2 is SYGVKD. The CDR3 totals 16 residues. The CDR3 region is CAISASGTGDSYEQYF. The CDR3 nucleotides are TGTGCCATCAGTGCCTCCGGGACAGGGGATTCCTACGAGCAGTACTTC.

The chain links TRBV12-5 to TRBJ1-1; D remains ambiguous. In germline, CDR1 is LGHNT, CDR2 FRNRAP. The CDR3 sequence is 13 residues long. V shed 3 bases and J shed 1 base, with 6 bases lying between them. The DNA of the CDR3 is TGTGCTAGTGGTTTTCGGGGGAACACTGAAGCTTTCTTT. This sequence encodes CASGFRGNTEAFF. Variable domain in full (rest from reference TRBV12-5 and TRBJ1-1): DARVTQTPRHKVTEMGQEVTMRCQPILGHNTVFWYRQTMMQGLELLAYFRNRAPLDDSGMPKDRFSAEMPDATLATLKIQPSEPRDSAVYFCASGFRGNTEAFFGQGTRLTVV.

This chain uses TRBV11-2 with TRBJ2-3, with D hard to call. CDR3 length: 13 residues. The germline CDR1 and CDR2 sequences are SGHAT and FQNNGV. Deletions cut 6 bases from V and 4 bases from J, with 11 bases between. The CDR3 loop reads CASSRNRADTQYF. The CDR3 coding sequence is TGTGCCAGCAGTCGGAACCGGGCAGATACGCAGTATTTT.

The chain uses TRBV2 and TRBJ1-4, with 9 bases fitting TRBD1. This CDR3 has 15 residues. Germline assignment: CDR1 SNHLY and CDR2 FYNNEI. The J segment lost 8 bases and the V segment lost 6 bases, leaving 10 bases of the junction unmatched. CDR3 DNA: TGTGCCAGCAGGGAGCGGGACAGGGACTGGGAAAAACTGTTTTTT. Its protein is CASRERDRDWEKLFF.

The CDR3, as DNA: TGTGCCAGCAGCTTACAGGACAACGCCGGGGAGCTGTTTTTT. Protein: CASSLQDNAGELFF. The chain has TRBV3-1 (or the pseudogene TRBV3-2) and TRBJ2-2, with a weak D call TRBD1 (5 bases). Germline lookup yields CDR1 LGHDT and CDR2 YNNKEL (reference sequence). V gave up 5 bases and J gave up 6 bases, with 13 bases separating them. This CDR3 has 14 residues.

Concerning this clone itself: The junction departs from the called germline gene at one end, perhaps through a read error. At the DNA level, this CDR3 is encoded by other sequences in the same sample as well. The chain carries TRBV5-1 and TRBJ1-4; tentatively, D is TRBD1 (5 bases). Germline V CDR1 and CDR2: SGHRS, YFSETQ. This CDR3 comprises 16 residues. CDR3 loop: CASSLAWAQGNEKLFF. The CDR3, as DNA: TGCGCTAGCAGCTTGGCCTGGGCGCAGGGTAATGAAAAACTGTTTTTT.

Details on this clone: The junction shows a germline mismatch at one end, possibly a read error. CDR3 residues: CASSYPHLNSEAFF. CDR3 in DNA: TGTGCCAGCAGTTACCCACATTTGAACAGTGAAGCTTTCTTT. The chain has TRBV6-6 and TRBJ1-1; D call uncertain. The CDR3 is made up of 14 amino acids. Germline V gene sequence: CDR1 MNHNY, CDR2 SVGAGI (reference sequence).

This chain's CDR3 is CATSRDPGGVNQPQHF. CDR3 sequence (DNA): TGTGCCACCAGCAGAGATCCAGGGGGCGTCAATCAGCCCCAGCATTTT. This chain connects TRBV15 to TRBJ1-5; 8 bases match TRBD1. Trimming cost V 0 bases and J 3 bases; bases outside gene matches: 4. The germline CDR1 and CDR2 sequences are LNHNV and YYDKDF (reference sequence). The CDR3 loop spans 16 amino acids.

This clone was seen just once. The CDR3 here is CASSGLSNQPQHF. CDR3 in DNA: TGTGCCAGCAGTGGACTCAGCAATCAGCCCCAGCATTTT. V and J are TRBV2 and TRBJ1-5, with unresolved D. The CDR3 loop spans 13 amino acids. Per germline, CDR1 SNHLY and CDR2 FYNNEI. V was trimmed by 4 bases and J by 1 base, leaving 5 bases between them. The complete variable domain, with remaining parts taken from reference TRBV2 and TRBJ1-5, reads EPEVTQTPSHQVTQMGQEVILRCVPISNHLYFYWYRQILGQKVEFLVSFYNNEISEKSEIFDDQFSVERPDGSNFTLKIRSTKLEDSAMYFCASSGLSNQPQHFGDGTRLSIL.

In regard to this clone: Different DNA sequences within this sample yield the same CDR3. V is TRBV7-9 and J is TRBJ2-7, with D possibly TRBD1 on 6 matching bases. This CDR3 comprises 14 residues. V lost 6 bases and J 2 bases, leaving 14 bases between the germline ends. Germline lookup yields CDR1 SEHNR and CDR2 FQNEAQ (reference sequence). The CDR3 DNA follows: TGTGCCAGCAGTCCGGACAGAAACCCCTACGAGCAGTACTTC. It encodes CASSPDRNPYEQYF.

This clone appeared a few times. This chain links TRBV4-3 with TRBJ1-2; the match to TRBD1 covers 7 bases. Germline CDR1 and CDR2: LGHNA and YSLEER. The CDR3 runs to 15 residues. The junction had 4 bases not matched to a gene; V was cut back by 0 bases and J by 3 bases. Here the CDR3 DNA reads TGCGCCAGCAGCCAAGAAGGGGGCGCTTACTATGGCTACACCTTC. Protein sequence: CASSQEGGAYYGYTF.

A few counts support this clone. This rearrangement joins TRBV19 to TRBJ1-5; TRBD1 aligns across 7 bases. J lost 0 bases, V lost 1 base, and 3 bases had no gene match. CDR1 LNHDA and CDR2 SQIVND come from the germline V gene (reference sequence). The CDR3 has 16 residues. CDR3 coding DNA: TGTGCCAGTAGTATAGGGGGGACAGTTAGCAATCAGCCCCAGCATTTT. Protein: CASSIGGTVSNQPQHF. Full variable domain (remainder filled in from reference TRBV19 and TRBJ1-5): DGGITQSPKYLFRKEGQNVTLSCEQNLNHDAMYWYRQDPGQGLRLIYYSQIVNDFQKGDIAEGYSVSREKKESFPLTVTSAQKNPTAFYLCASSIGGTVSNQPQHFGDGTRLSIL.

In this sample, this clone turned up once. The J gene is TRBJ2-7, the V gene TRBV18, with D tentatively TRBD1 (6 bases). The germline V gene has CDR1 KGHSH and CDR2 LQKENI. This CDR3 has 15 amino acids. V was clipped by 3 bases and J by 0 bases, with 12 bases between them. CDR3 region: CASSPLQGSSYEQYF. In DNA, the CDR3 is TGTGCCAGCTCACCCTTGCAGGGGAGCTCCTACGAGCAGTACTTC.

This chain connects TRBV19 to TRBJ2-1; D remains unclear. The CDR3 runs to 15 residues. CDR1 LNHDA and CDR2 SQIVND come from the germline V gene (reference sequence). V lost 5 bases and J 3 bases, leaving 14 bases between the germline ends. The CDR3 nucleotides read TGTGCCAGTAGTCCGTACAGTCCTCACTACAATGAGCAGTTCTTC. Translation gives CASSPYSPHYNEQFF.

This clone has more than one count but fewer than ten. The sample carries other DNA sequences with the same CDR3. The CDR3 DNA sequence: TGTGCCAGCAGCACCCCCGGGGATACGCAGTATTTT. This sequence encodes CASSTPGDTQYF. The V gene is TRBV7-3, the J gene TRBJ2-3, with D hard to call. The CDR3 has 12 residues. Germline values: CDR1 SGHTA, CDR2 FQGTGA. The germline V and J ends were trimmed by 5 bases and 6 bases, with 9 bases remaining between them.

V gene TRBV7-8 combines with J gene TRBJ1-3, with 9 bases lining up with TRBD1. Germline lookup yields CDR1 SGHVS and CDR2 FQNEAQ. This CDR3 region has 15 residues. The trim removed 3 bases at V and 2 bases at J, leaving 2 bases unmatched. The CDR3 bases are TGTGCCAGCAGCTTCGGACAGGGGACTGGAAACACCATATATTTT. Encoded protein: CASSFGQGTGNTIYF.

This clone has only one observation. The chain employs TRBV2 and TRBJ1-6, with D possibly matching TRBD1 (6 bases). Trimming cost V 1 base and J 0 bases, with 7 bases left between them. The CDR3 runs 16 residues. CDR1 is SNHLY and CDR2 is FYNNEI in the germline V gene. The CDR3 DNA is TGTGCCAGCAGTGAAGAGGGGGTCTCCTATAATTCACCCCTCCACTTT. Translation gives CASSEEGVSYNSPLHF.

This chain connects TRBV24-1 to TRBJ1-5, with no clear D. From germline, CDR1 is KGHDR and CDR2 SFDVKD. This CDR3 is built from 14 residues. Between the trimmed V and J ends, which lost 4 bases and 3 bases, there was a span of 9 bases. The CDR3 reads CATSEAGLNQPQHF. The CDR3 DNA sequence: TGTGCCACCAGTGAAGCTGGGCTCAATCAGCCCCAGCATTTT.

The DNA for the CDR3 is TGTGCCAGCAGTACAGGGGTTCACTATGGCTACACCTTC. Amino acid sequence: CASSTGVHYGYTF. The chain carries TRBV12-3 or TRBV12-4 and TRBJ1-2, with 7 positions matching TRBD1. Trimming took 5 bases from V and 3 from J; bases not matched to a gene: 3. This CDR3 has 13 amino acids.

The chain combines TRBV4-3 with TRBJ1-6; 8 bases match TRBD1. V lost 3 bases, J lost 9 bases, and 4 bases stayed unmatched. Germline CDR1 LGHNA, CDR2 YSLEER. The CDR3 has 14 amino acids. This chain's CDR3 is CASSHGQGSSPLHF. The DNA for the CDR3 is TGCGCCAGCAGCCATGGACAGGGAAGTTCACCCCTCCACTTT.

V gene TRBV11-2 combines with J gene TRBJ2-3; TRBD2 aligns across 11 bases. J gave up 9 bases and V 6 bases, and 8 bases lay outside the gene matches. This CDR3 contains 14 residues. CDR1 is SGHAT and CDR2 is FQNNGV in the germline V gene. The CDR3 DNA reads TGTGCCAGCAGGGACTTAGCGGGGGGGCAAACGCAGTATTTT. It codes for CASRDLAGGQTQYF.

About this clone: The same CDR3 arises from other DNA sequences in this sample as well. The V gene is TRBV18, the J gene TRBJ1-1; 8 positions match TRBD1. The CDR3 has 15 amino acids. The junction had 4 bases not matched to a gene; V was cut back by 1 base and J by 3 bases. Germline V gene lookup returns CDR1 KGHSH and CDR2 LQKENI. CDR3 amino acids: CASSPLTGVDTEAFF. CDR3 sequence (DNA): TGTGCCAGCTCACCACTGACAGGGGTTGACACTGAAGCTTTCTTT.

The chain joins TRBV5-1 to TRBJ1-3; 8 bases align to TRBD1. CDR1 SGHRS and CDR2 YFSETQ come from the germline V gene. With V trimmed by 5 bases and J by 5 bases, 6 bases remained unmatched. CDR3 size: 14 residues. The CDR3 DNA sequence: TGCGCCAGCAGTTTTGGACAGGGCCGAAACACCATATATTTT. This encodes CASSFGQGRNTIYF.

For this clone: The missing conserved phenylalanine or tryptophan at the end of this CDR3 makes a read error likely. Because the CDR3's place on the DNA is in doubt, the DNA is left out and the CDR3 is given as listed by TCRdb. This chain connects TRBV9 to TRBJ2-3; the table calls TRBD2, which could not be checked here. The CDR3 extends over 11 residues, inclusive of both ends. Germline lookup yields CDR1 SGDLS and CDR2 YYNGEE. The CDR3 sequence is CASSVVPDRGD.